Shown below are 9 T cell receptor beta chains from a single sample sequenced in a study of beta chain features in type 1 diabetes. Expressed TCRB transcripts were sequenced after all isolated RNA was converted to cDNA. The method was immunoSEQ multiplex PCR; TCRdb's version includes in-frame clones alone and lacks a portion of them. The table lists hundreds of thousands of clones, roughly a sixth of them singletons. Input material: naive CD4+ T cells from blood. The receptor set was obtained from a woman aged 18-29 years in good health.

The rearrangement joins TRBV4-2 to TRBJ2-7; 9 bases align to TRBD1. Per germline, CDR1 LGHNA and CDR2 YNFKEQ. This CDR3 spans 14 amino acids. The V gene end was trimmed by 1 base and the J gene end by 6 bases; junction bases not matched to a gene: 4. CDR3 nucleotides: TGTGCCAGCAGCCAAGTTACAGGGGGCCCCGAGCAGTACTTC. Translated, it gives CASSQVTGGPEQYF.

The chain carries TRBV7-3 and TRBJ2-3, with 7 bases aligning to TRBD2. V dropped 3 bases and J dropped 4; count of bases not matched to a gene: 16. There are 18 residues in the CDR3. Germline CDR1 and CDR2: SGHTA and FQGTGA. The CDR3: CASSLVPRGAGSADTQYF. In DNA form, the CDR3 reads TGTGCCAGCAGCTTGGTCCCACGGGGAGCGGGAAGTGCAGATACGCAGTATTTT.

V usage is TRBV10-2 and J usage is TRBJ2-7, with unresolved D. The CDR3 consists of 13 residues. Per germline, CDR1 WSHSY and CDR2 SAAADI. V was shortened by 5 bases and J by 1 base, with 9 bases between the two germline ends. CDR3 sequence (DNA): TGCGCCAGCAGTCGTGTTGGATCCTACGAGCAGTACTTC. Its protein is CASSRVGSYEQYF.

This sequence joins TRBV27 and TRBJ2-7; possibly TRBD1 for D (6 bases). Germline CDR1 MNHEY, CDR2 SMNVEV (reference sequence). Trimming took 4 bases from V and 5 from J, leaving 21 bases between them. The length of the CDR3 is 16 residues. The CDR3 sequence is CASSSPRDTPDNEQYF. For the CDR3, the DNA is TGTGCCAGCAGTTCGCCCCGGGACACTCCGGACAACGAGCAGTACTTC.

The genes are TRBV18 and TRBJ2-5; D remains unclear. The CDR3 consists of 14 residues. Per germline, CDR1 KGHSH and CDR2 LQKENI. Trimming took 2 bases from V and 0 from J, leaving 7 bases between them. DNA of the CDR3: TGTGCCAGCTCACCAGAACTGTACCAAGAGACCCAGTACTTC. The encoded protein is CASSPELYQETQYF.

The chain is built from TRBV7-2 and TRBJ2-3, with TRBD2 identical over 12 bases. The germline V gene has CDR1 SGHTA and CDR2 FQGNSA. After removal of 0 bases from V and 2 bases from J, the junction contained 3 bases not matched to a gene. CDR3 size: 17 residues. The CDR3 region has the DNA TGTGCCAGCAGCTTAGCTGGGACTAGCGGGTACACAGATACGCAGTATTTT. Protein: CASSLAGTSGYTDTQYF. The whole variable domain, filled in from reference TRBV7-2 and TRBJ2-3, reads GAGVSQSPSNKVTEKGKDVELRCDPISGHTALYWYRQSLGQGLEFLIYFQGNSAPDKSGLPSDRFSAERTGGSVSTLTIQRTQQEDSAVYLCASSLAGTSGYTDTQYFGPGTRLTVL.

This clone was seen a handful of times. The V call is TRBV6-5, the J call TRBJ2-6; 9 nucleotides line up with TRBD1. CDR1 and CDR2 (germline): MNHEY, SVGAGI. J gave up 2 bases and V 2 bases, and 1 base lay outside the gene matches. The CDR3 has 16 residues. This chain's CDR3 is CASSYHRGPGANVLTF. The CDR3 bases are TGTGCCAGCAGTTACCACAGGGGGCCTGGGGCCAACGTCCTGACTTTC.

This chain connects TRBV2 to TRBJ2-1; 8 bases line up with TRBD2. Losses at the gene ends were 6 bases for V and 3 bases for J; bases not matched to a gene: 10. From germline, CDR1 is SNHLY and CDR2 FYNNEI. The CDR3 spans 16 residues. CDR3 region: CASSSRGGLGYNEQFF. The DNA of the CDR3 is TGTGCCAGCAGCTCCCGGGGGGGCTTGGGCTACAATGAGCAGTTCTTC.

The chain links TRBV4-3 to TRBJ2-7; TRBD1 matches at 10 bases. This CDR3 region has 17 residues. Germline V gene data show CDR1 as LGHNA and CDR2 as YSLEER. J was trimmed by 3 bases and V by 0 bases; bases with no gene match: 8. The CDR3: CASSQDWGTGAVYEQYF. The CDR3 coding sequence is TGCGCCAGCAGCCAAGACTGGGGGACAGGGGCGGTCTACGAGCAGTACTTC.